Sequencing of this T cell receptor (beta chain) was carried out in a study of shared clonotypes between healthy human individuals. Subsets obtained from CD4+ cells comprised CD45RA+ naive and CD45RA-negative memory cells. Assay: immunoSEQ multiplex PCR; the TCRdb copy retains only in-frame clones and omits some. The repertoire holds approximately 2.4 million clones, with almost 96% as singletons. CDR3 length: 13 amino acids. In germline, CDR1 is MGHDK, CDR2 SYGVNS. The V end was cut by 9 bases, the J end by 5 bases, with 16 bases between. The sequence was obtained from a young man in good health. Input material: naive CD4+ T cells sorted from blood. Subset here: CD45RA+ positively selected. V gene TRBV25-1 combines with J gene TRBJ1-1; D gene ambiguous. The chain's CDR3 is CASQSAGRTEAFF. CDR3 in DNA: TGTGCCAGTCAATCGGCAGGTCGGACTGAAGCTTTCTTT. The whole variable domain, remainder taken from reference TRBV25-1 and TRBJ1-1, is EADIYQTPRYLVIGTGKKITLECSQTMGHDKMYWYQQDPGMELHLIHYSYGVNSTEKGDLSSESTVSRIRTEHFPLTLESARPSHTSQYLCASQSAGRTEAFFGQGTRLTVV.